The clone carrying this TCR beta chain was counted between two and nine times. What it binds is not known. The read terminates 3 residues before the CDR3 end, so the remaining end is supplied by the germline J gene. The entry originates in a study of T cell clonality in common variable immunodeficiency. Each donor provided about 5 to 9 ml of heparinized whole blood. Control and CVID samples contributed equal amounts of genomic DNA. Profiled with immunoSEQ multiplex PCR; TCRdb holds only in-frame clones, not every one. The sample was found to contain about 35,000 clones, and every one recurs. Study observations and caveats: Common variable immunodeficiency TCR beta sequences reportedly had fewer deletions and N-nucleotide insertions. CVID subjects shared fewer TCRbeta clones than healthy controls did. CVID subjects had higher TCRbeta clonality than healthy controls, most marked in about a third.

Trimming cost V 6 bases and J 5 bases; bases outside gene matches: 1. Germline values: CDR1 DFQATT, CDR2 SNEGSKA (reference sequence). The CDR3 sequence is 11 residues long. The V and J genes are TRBV20-1 and TRBJ2-1; 7 bases align to TRBD2. Specimen: peripheral blood mononuclear cells. This TCR was sampled from a human donor with common variable immunodeficiency. The chain's CDR3 is CSARGDNEQFF. CDR3 bases read: TGCAGTGCCCGGGGGGACAATGAG.